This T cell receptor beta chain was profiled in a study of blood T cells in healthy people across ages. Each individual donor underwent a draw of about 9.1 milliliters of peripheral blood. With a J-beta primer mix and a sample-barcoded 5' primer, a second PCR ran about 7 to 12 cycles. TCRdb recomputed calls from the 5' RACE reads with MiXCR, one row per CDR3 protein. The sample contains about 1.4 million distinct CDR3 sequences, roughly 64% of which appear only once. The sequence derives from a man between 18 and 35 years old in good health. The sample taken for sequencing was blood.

CDR3 bases: TGTGCCTGGATAAGGGAGAGCACAGATACGCAGTATTTT. Translation gives CAWIRESTDTQYF. J is TRBJ2-3 and V is TRBV30; TRBD2 is a possible D gene (5 bases). The CDR3 has 13 residues. The germline V gene encodes CDR1 GTSNPN and CDR2 SVGIG (reference sequence). V lost 4 bases, J lost 0 bases, and 8 bases lay in between.